A single sample is the source of the 16 T cell receptor beta chains below, sequenced in a study of blood T cell repertoires in COVID-19. Sequencing was performed with immunoSEQ multiplex PCR; in TCRdb, only in-frame clones are kept and a portion is missing. This sample has some 140,000 clones, with around 82% found just once. Input material: PBMCs or T cells enriched from blood (not recorded which). These receptors were collected from a man aged 40-49 years with acute COVID-19.

This clone has just one count. This chain connects TRBV27 to TRBJ2-2; no definite D call. V was trimmed by 4 bases and J by 0 bases, leaving 6 bases between them. This CDR3 spans 14 amino acids. CDR1 is MNHEY, CDR2 SMNVEV, per germline (reference sequence). The CDR3 here is CASSSPSNTGELFF. In DNA, the CDR3 is TGTGCCAGCAGTTCCCCATCGAACACCGGGGAGCTGTTTTTT.

The rearrangement joins TRBV10-3 to TRBJ2-3; TRBD2 aligns across 9 bases. V dropped 2 bases and J dropped 4; count of bases not matched to a gene: 13. There are 18 residues in the CDR3. Per germline, CDR1 ENHRY and CDR2 SYGVKD. The CDR3 DNA is TGTGCCATCAGTGAGATCCCCCGCGCTAGCGGGACTGCAGATACGCAGTATTTT. Its translation is CAISEIPRASGTADTQYF.

This clone was counted only a few times. For the CDR3, the DNA is TGTGCCAGCAGCCCAGGGGGCACCGGAAACACCATATATTTT. Its protein product is CASSPGGTGNTIYF. The chain uses TRBV7-2 and TRBJ1-3; 8 positions match TRBD1. Germline lookup yields CDR1 SGHTA and CDR2 FQGNSA. The V gene end was trimmed by 5 bases and the J gene end by 4 bases; junction bases not matched to a gene: 4. This CDR3 region has 14 residues.

V is TRBV5-1 and J is TRBJ1-1; a possible D gene is TRBD1 (6 bases). The germline CDR1 and CDR2 sequences are SGHRS and YFSETQ. Trimming removed 2 bases from V and 2 bases from J, with 10 bases in between. CDR3 length: 14 residues. In nucleotides, the CDR3 is TGCGCCAGCAGCTTAGACGGGACAAACACTGAAGCTTTCTTT. Its translation: CASSLDGTNTEAFF.

This clone was recorded only once. The J gene is TRBJ2-3, the V gene TRBV5-8; D remains unclear. Trimming removed 0 bases from V and 1 base from J, with 3 bases in between. CDR3 length equals 13 residues. Germline CDR1 reads SGHTS; CDR2 reads YDEGEE. DNA for the CDR3: TGTGCCAGCAGCTTGGGAGGCACAGATACGCAGTATTTT. Its translation: CASSLGGTDTQYF.

The chain employs TRBV28 and TRBJ1-2, with no clear D. Germline V gives CDR1 MDHEN, CDR2 SYDVKM. This CDR3 is 14 amino acids long. V dropped 6 bases and J dropped 7 bases, with 18 bases sitting between them. The CDR3 is CASRSTQEGGGYTF. The CDR3 DNA is TGTGCCAGCAGATCTACCCAGGAGGGCGGTGGCTACACCTTC.

The gene calls are TRBV12-3 or TRBV12-4 and TRBJ1-1, with a possible D match to TRBD1 (5 bases). The CDR3 covers 13 residues. V was pared by 5 bases and J by 4 bases, with 11 bases between. CDR3 bases: TGTGCCAGCAGTGCGGCCCAGGGCACTGAAGCTTTCTTT. It specifies CASSAAQGTEAFF.

This sequence joins TRBV9 and TRBJ2-1, with D hard to call. CDR3 length equals 12 residues. Per the germline V gene, CDR1 is SGDLS and CDR2 is YYNGEE. Trimming took off 0 bases at V and 8 bases at J, with 6 bases between the two ends. Here the CDR3 DNA reads TGTGCCAGCAGCGTAGGAGACTATGAGCAGTTCTTC. Amino acid sequence: CASSVGDYEQFF. Variable domain in full (rest from reference TRBV9 and TRBJ2-1): DSGVTQTPKHLITATGQRVTLRCSPRSGDLSVYWYQQSLDQGLQFLIQYYNGEERAKGNILERFSAQQFPDLHSELNLSSLELGDSALYFCASSVGDYEQFFGPGTRLTVL.

This chain connects TRBV3-1 (or the pseudogene TRBV3-2) to TRBJ2-1, with 10 bases lining up with TRBD2. The V gene end was trimmed by 6 bases and the J gene end by 4 bases; junction bases not matched to a gene: 3. Germline V gene lookup returns CDR1 LGHDT and CDR2 YNNKEL (reference sequence). The CDR3 spans 14 residues. The CDR3 sequence: CASRRTSGYNEQFF. CDR3 in DNA: TGTGCCAGCAGACGGACTAGCGGTTACAATGAGCAGTTCTTC.

The chain couples TRBV6-5 to TRBJ2-7; weak D call: TRBD1 (5 bases). Germline V gene lookup returns CDR1 MNHEY and CDR2 SVGAGI. The CDR3 length is 13 residues. V lost 8 bases, J lost 2 bases, and 13 bases lay in between. CDR3 DNA: TGTGCCAGCTTTAAGGACACAACCTACGAGCAGTACTTC. Residues: CASFKDTTYEQYF.

The V and J genes are TRBV19 and TRBJ1-5; a possible D gene is TRBD1 (5 bases). This CDR3 comprises 17 residues. The V gene's germline CDR1 is LNHDA and CDR2 SQIVND (reference sequence). V was pared by 7 bases and J by 1 base, with 20 bases between. The DNA for the CDR3 is TGTGCCAGTACTAAGGCGCCAGGGTTCTCCAGCAATCAGCCCCAGCATTTT. It specifies CASTKAPGFSSNQPQHF.

This sequence joins TRBV19 and TRBJ2-1, with D tentatively TRBD2 (6 bases). In germline, CDR1 is LNHDA, CDR2 SQIVND (reference sequence). The CDR3 is made up of 17 amino acids. V gave up 6 bases and J gave up 2 bases, with 20 bases separating them. The CDR3 sequence is CASSTMTGGWTYNEQFF. The CDR3 DNA sequence: TGTGCCAGTAGCACGATGACCGGAGGGTGGACCTACAATGAGCAGTTCTTC.

The gene calls are TRBV6-4 and TRBJ1-2; tentative D call: TRBD1 (5 bases). The V and J ends lost 0 bases and 6 bases respectively, with 17 bases between them. The CDR3 spans 16 residues. Germline V gene sequence: CDR1 MRHNA, CDR2 SNTAGT. The CDR3 loop is CASSDSASGALHGYTF. CDR3 sequence (DNA): TGTGCCAGCAGTGACTCCGCCAGCGGGGCCCTTCATGGCTACACCTTC.

The V call is TRBV7-2, the J call TRBJ2-7; TRBD2 might be the D (5 bases). This CDR3 region has 15 residues. Germline V gives CDR1 SGHTA, CDR2 FQGNSA. V was clipped by 3 bases and J by 4 bases, with 16 bases between them. The CDR3 DNA reads as TGTGCCAGCAGCTTCCGACTTGACCAGCGGTACGAGCAGTACTTC. Translated: CASSFRLDQRYEQYF.

The chain carries TRBV11-2 and TRBJ2-7, with 8 bases fitting TRBD1. The CDR3 runs 14 residues. The ends lost 5 bases at V and 6 bases at J; junction bases unmatched: 9. CDR1 SGHAT and CDR2 FQNNGV come from the germline V gene. The CDR3 DNA follows: TGTGCCAGCAGCCAAGGCCGGGACAGGACCGAGCAGTACTTC. Amino acids: CASSQGRDRTEQYF.

The chain has TRBV9 and TRBJ1-5, with unresolved D. Germline CDR1 is SGDLS and CDR2 is YYNGEE. V gave up 0 bases and J gave up 4 bases, with 8 bases separating them. The CDR3 runs 14 residues. Written as DNA, the CDR3 is TGTGCCAGCAGCGTAGGGGCCCTTAATCAGCCCCAGCATTTT. Its translation is CASSVGALNQPQHF.